One sample yielded the 8 T cell receptor beta chains listed below, sequenced in a study of OX40 agonist ivuxolimab in advanced cancers. Sequencing used immunoSEQ multiplex PCR; TCRdb keeps in-frame clones, though not all of them. This sample carries about 43,000 clones, 86% of them seen once, and the ten largest clones take under 15%. Sample: CD4+ or CD8+ T cells sorted from blood, taken in a trial of the OX40 agonist ivuxolimab. These receptors were taken from an adult with an advanced solid tumor such as melanoma, head and neck, liver or kidney cancer.

The CDR3 DNA sequence: TGTGCCAGCAGTTATACAGGCTGGGGCACTGAAGCTTTCTTT. It translates to CASSYTGWGTEAFF. V usage is TRBV11-2 and J usage is TRBJ1-1; D is possibly TRBD1 (5 bases). The CDR3 has 14 amino acids. Germline CDR1 and CDR2: SGHAT and FQNNGV. Trimming cost V 6 bases and J 4 bases, with 15 bases left between them.

The chain couples TRBV4-1 to TRBJ1-2, with a possible D match to TRBD1 (6 bases). Germline V CDR1 and CDR2: MGHRA, YSYEKL. CDR3 length: 15 amino acids. Trimming took 1 base from V and 10 from J, leaving 19 bases between them. In DNA, the CDR3 is TGCGCCAGCAGCCAAGTCGGGGGCGGCGCCGTTGACTACACCTTC. It codes for CASSQVGGGAVDYTF.

J is TRBJ2-4 and V is TRBV19; D is ambiguous. Germline V CDR1 and CDR2: LNHDA, SQIVND (reference sequence). V lost 3 bases to trimming and J lost 5 bases, with 11 bases between them. The CDR3 has 14 residues. Here the CDR3 DNA reads TGTGCCAGTAGTATTCCCCGGACGGAAAACATTCAGTACTTC. Protein: CASSIPRTENIQYF.

The CDR3 nucleotides read TGCGCCAGCAGCCCGAATAGGATCCAGGGCGCGCAGTATTTT. Translation gives CASSPNRIQGAQYF. The J gene is TRBJ2-3, the V gene TRBV4-1, with a tentative D call TRBD1 (5 bases). The CDR3 spans 14 residues. V lost 4 bases and J lost 10, with 18 bases in between. CDR1 MGHRA and CDR2 YSYEKL come from the germline V gene.

The CDR3 region is CATDGVGFSYINQPQHF. The CDR3 DNA sequence: TGTGCCACGGATGGCGTGGGCTTTAGTTATATTAATCAGCCCCAGCATTTT. J is TRBJ1-5 and V is TRBV28, with unresolved D. V lost 10 bases to trimming and J lost 4 bases, with 26 bases between them. This CDR3 has 17 residues. CDR1 is MDHEN and CDR2 is SYDVKM in the germline V gene.

The chain joins TRBV30 to TRBJ2-3; D is undetermined. V was trimmed by 1 base and J by 5 bases, leaving 19 bases between them. CDR1 and CDR2 from the germline V gene are GTSNPN and SVGIG (reference sequence). CDR3 size: 16 residues. The CDR3 here is CAWSGIGSGVLDTQYF. CDR3 coding DNA: TGTGCCTGGAGTGGGATTGGCAGTGGGGTGCTAGATACGCAGTATTTT.

The chain couples TRBV5-6 to TRBJ2-7; no firm D call. The CDR3 sequence is 13 residues long. V was clipped by 4 bases and J by 3 bases, with 11 bases between them. Germline V gene data show CDR1 as SGHDT and CDR2 as YYEEEE. The CDR3 DNA sequence: TGTGCCAGCAGCCTGGGTGATTTCTACGAGCAGTACGTC. Translation: CASSLGDFYEQYV.

The V call is TRBV7-3, the J call TRBJ2-6, with unresolved D. CDR1 and CDR2 from the germline V gene are SGHTA and FQGTGA. The CDR3 contains 16 residues. V gave up 1 base and J gave up 0 bases, with 7 bases separating them. DNA for the CDR3: TGTGCCAGCAGCTTAATCCCCCCCTCTGGGGCCAACGTCCTGACTTTC. As protein: CASSLIPPSGANVLTF.